This T cell receptor beta chain came from a study of cytomegalovirus exposure and HLA in healthy donors. Points from the study as a whole: Immune exposure was documented only through CMV serostatus.

This clone was observed a single time. Its specificity is not known. In the PCR, 60 Vbeta and 13 Jbeta primers were used. Libraries were prepared by immunoSEQ multiplex PCR; TCRdb keeps only in-frame clonotypes and omits some of them. In the table there are 100,000 to 150,000 clones, 55% to 75% of which are singletons. Recording of this donor's CMV serostatus was not done. Germline values: CDR1 MDHEN, CDR2 SYDVKM. The ends were cut back, 5 bases at V and 4 bases at J, with 18 bases in the middle. CDR3 size: 16 residues. Material for sequencing was PBMCs. The rearrangement links TRBV28 to TRBJ1-5; unclear D gene. This sequence was found in a human donor in good health. The CDR3 nucleotides are TGTGCCAGCAGTCTGAACTTTAGGAGGAGAAATCAGCCCCAGCATTTT. This encodes CASSLNFRRRNQPQHF.